These T cell receptor beta chains were read from a single sample in a study of OX40 agonist ivuxolimab in advanced cancers. The assay was immunoSEQ multiplex PCR, and TCRdb's table has in-frame clones only and misses some. In the table there are about 72,000 clones, 87% of which are singletons. The sequencing here drew on CD4+ or CD8+ T cells sorted from blood, taken in a trial of the OX40 agonist ivuxolimab. These receptors were taken from an adult with an advanced solid tumor such as melanoma, head and neck, liver or kidney cancer. CDR3s include the opening cysteine and the closing phenylalanine or tryptophan. A D gene is named only where the DNA matches it firmly. Clone size is stated in some rows and not others, as once, few, many or a class when expanded.

j_gene	d_gene	v_gene	abundance	CDR3aa	CDR3nt
TRBJ2-1	TRBD1	TRBV29-1	NA	CSATGTGIYNEQFF	TGCAGCGCCACCGGGACAGGTATCTACAATGAGCAGTTCTTC
TRBJ2-5	TRBD2	TRBV5-1	NA	CASSLLGSGNTLAQWGETQYF	TGCGCCAGCAGCTTGCTGGGTAGCGGGAATACGTTGGCGCAATGGGGAGAGACCCAGTACTTC
TRBJ2-5	TRBD2	TRBV30	NA	CAWKSSGETQYF	TGTGCCTGGAAGAGTAGCGGGGAGACCCAGTACTTC
TRBJ1-2	NA	TRBV5-8	NA	CASSPTGINYGYTF	TGTGCCAGCAGCCCCACCGGGATTAACTATGGCTACACCTTC
TRBJ2-3	NA	TRBV9	NA	CASSVETSLFTDTQYF	TGTGCCAGCAGCGTAGAAACTAGCCTATTCACAGATACGCAGTATTTT
TRBJ2-2	NA	TRBV2	NA	CASSGTENTGELFF	TGTGCCAGCAGCGGGACCGAAAACACCGGGGAGCTGTTTTTT
TRBJ2-7	NA	TRBV11-1	NA	CASSLASYEQYF	TGTGCCAGCAGCTTAGCCTCCTACGAGCAGTACTTC
TRBJ2-5	TRBD2	TRBV5-4	NA	CASERDPGAETQYF	TGTGCCAGCGAGCGGGACCCCGGGGCAGAGACCCAGTACTTC
TRBJ1-2	NA	TRBV28	NA	CASSLFRVQGYTF	TGTGCCAGCAGTTTATTCAGGGTTCAAGGCTACACCTTC
TRBJ2-7	TRBD2	TRBV30	NA	CAWRRGASYEQYF	TGTGCCTGGAGGCGGGGGGCCTCCTACGAGCAGTACTTC
TRBJ2-7	TRBD2	TRBV18	NA	CASSPPSGGNYEQYF	TGTGCCAGCTCACCACCTAGCGGGGGGAACTACGAGCAGTACTTC
TRBJ1-5	NA	TRBV7-8	NA	CASSLGRGNQPQHF	TGTGCCAGCAGCTTGGGAAGGGGAAATCAGCCCCAGCATTTT
TRBJ1-5	NA	TRBV19	NA	CASRLNDQPQHF	TGTGCCAGTCGCCTGAACGATCAGCCCCAGCATTTT
TRBJ2-7	NA	TRBV7-2	NA	CASSLDRGSYEQYF	TGTGCCAGCAGCTTGGACAGAGGCTCCTACGAGCAGTACTTC
TRBJ1-2	NA	TRBV10-2	NA	CASSATAEYGYTF	TGCGCCAGCAGTGCCACCGCAGAATATGGCTACACCTTC
TRBJ2-5	TRBD2	TRBV19	NA	CASSILAGAETQYF	TGTGCCAGTAGTATACTAGCGGGAGCAGAGACCCAGTACTTC
TRBJ1-4	NA	TRBV2	NA	CASSAWTKDEKLFF	TGTGCCAGCAGTGCCTGGACTAAGGATGAAAAACTGTTTTTT
TRBJ1-1	NA	TRBV18	NA	CASSPSNTEAFF	TGTGCCAGCTCACCGTCGAACACTGAAGCTTTCTTT
TRBJ1-5	NA	TRBV2	NA	CASKIGQNLSNQPQHF	TGTGCCAGCAAGATAGGACAGAATCTTAGCAATCAGCCCCAGCATTTT
TRBJ1-1	NA	TRBV29-1	few	CSVGTNQNTEAFF	TGCAGCGTCGGGACGAACCAGAACACTGAAGCTTTCTTT
TRBJ2-1	NA	TRBV10-3	NA	CAISESAGAGEQFF	TGTGCCATCAGTGAGTCAGCAGGGGCTGGTGAGCAGTTCTTC
TRBJ2-5	NA	TRBV18	NA	CASWARAEETQYF	TGTGCCAGCTGGGCGAGGGCAGAAGAGACCCAGTACTTC
TRBJ2-2	TRBD2	TRBV5-4	NA	CAGGSGGSGELFF	TGTGCCGGCGGTTCGGGGGGGTCCGGGGAGCTGTTTTTT
TRBJ2-3	TRBD2	TRBV2	NA	CASRGGRSTDTQYF	TGTGCCAGCAGGGGAGGGAGGAGCACAGATACGCAGTATTTT
TRBJ2-7	NA	TRBV11-2	NA	CASSREVTSFEQYF	TGTGCCAGCAGCAGGGAGGTGACTAGTTTCGAGCAGTACTTC
TRBJ2-7	TRBD1	TRBV15	NA	CATNPGSADRSYEQYF	TGTGCCACCAACCCCGGTTCGGCGGACAGGTCCTACGAGCAGTACTTC
TRBJ2-1	TRBD1	TRBV11-1	NA	CASSLVTGAINEQFF	TGTGCCAGCAGCTTAGTGACAGGGGCAATCAATGAGCAGTTCTTC
TRBJ2-5	NA	TRBV30	NA	CAWRGQVGTQYF	TGTGCCTGGAGAGGCCAGGTCGGGACCCAGTACTTC
TRBJ2-1	NA	TRBV19	few	CASSMRTVYNEQFF	TGTGCCAGTAGTATGAGGACAGTTTACAATGAGCAGTTCTTC
TRBJ1-1	NA	TRBV4-1	NA	CASSLGGANTEAFF	TGCGCCAGCAGCCTCGGGGGGGCGAACACTGAAGCTTTCTTT
TRBJ1-2	NA	TRBV6-6	NA	CASSPDGLGYGYTF	TGTGCCAGCAGTCCGGACGGTCTTGGCTATGGCTACACCTTC
TRBJ1-5	TRBD1	TRBV6-5	NA	CASSHGQGGNQPQHF	TGTGCCAGCAGCCACGGGCAGGGGGGAAATCAGCCCCAGCATTTT
TRBJ1-2	NA	TRBV5-1	NA	CASSPTGRENYGYTF	TGCGCCAGCAGCCCCACTGGTAGGGAGAACTATGGCTACACCTTC
TRBJ1-4	NA	TRBV20-1	NA	CSGQNEKLFF	TGCAGTGGACAGAATGAAAAACTGTTTTTT
TRBJ2-7	NA	TRBV18	once	CASSPAGTVYYEQYF	TGTGCCAGCTCGCCGGCAGGGACGGTTTACTACGAGCAGTACTTC
TRBJ1-2	TRBD1	TRBV29-1	NA	CGSRQGEGGYTF	TGCGGCTCTCGCCAGGGGGAAGGTGGCTACACCTTC
TRBJ2-5	NA	TRBV6-5	NA	CASSLRWGETQYF	TGTGCCAGCAGCCTCCGATGGGGAGAGACCCAGTACTTC
TRBJ1-5	NA	TRBV28	NA	CASSFSSGSGNQPQHF	TGTGCCAGCAGTTTCAGTTCGGGTAGTGGCAATCAGCCCCAGCATTTT
TRBJ2-3	TRBD2	TRBV7-2	NA	CASSFRLAGGSDTQYF	TGTGCCAGCAGCTTCAGGCTAGCGGGGGGGTCAGATACGCAGTATTTT
TRBJ2-4	TRBD2	TRBV5-6	NA	CASSRERGVAKNIQYF	TGTGCCAGCAGCAGGGAGCGGGGTGTAGCCAAAAACATTCAGTACTTC
TRBJ1-4	NA	TRBV6-5	NA	CASSYGGANEKLFF	TGTGCCAGCAGTTACGGGGGGGCCAATGAAAAACTGTTTTTT
TRBJ1-5	NA	TRBV5-6	NA	CASSPNGGGNQPQHF	TGTGCCAGCAGTCCAAACGGGGGTGGCAATCAGCCCCAGCATTTT
TRBJ1-2	NA	TRBV7-2	NA	CASSPLAGFGYGYTF	TGTGCCAGCAGCCCGCTGGCAGGGTTTGGCTATGGCTACACCTTC
TRBJ2-2	TRBD1	TRBV27	NA	CASRMGTGGGGELFF	TGTGCCAGCAGAATGGGGACAGGGGGCGGCGGGGAGCTGTTTTTT
TRBJ2-7	NA	TRBV30	once	CAWSVGGPGYF	TGTGCCTGGAGTGTAGGAGGGCCTGGGTACTTC
TRBJ2-2	NA	TRBV11-1	NA	CASSQGGGELFF	TGTGCCAGCAGTCAGGGTGGCGGGGAGCTGTTTTTT
TRBJ2-1	TRBD1	TRBV5-1	few	CASSLGQGYNEQFF	TGCGCCAGCAGCCTCGGACAGGGATACAATGAGCAGTTCTTC
TRBJ2-2	NA	TRBV19	once	CASSAGQGGIGELFF	TGTGCCAGTAGTGCCGGACAGGGAGGGATCGGGGAGCTGTTTTTT